These T cell receptor beta chains were read from a single sample in a study of blood T cell repertoires in COVID-19. Assay: immunoSEQ multiplex PCR; the TCRdb copy retains only in-frame clones and omits some. There are some 200,000 clones in the sample; 65% to 85% occur only once, and 7% to 8.5% lies in the top ten. The sample comprised PBMCs or T cells enriched from blood (not recorded which). The receptors originated from a woman in her thirties or forties with acute COVID-19. CDR3s include the opening cysteine and the closing phenylalanine or tryptophan. D genes are given only for firm matches. Clone size appears in some rows only: once, few, many, or a class for an expanded clone.

V: TRBV7-8
J: TRBJ2-7
D: NA
size: NA
CDR3: CASSLVEGFTYEQYF
DNA: TGTGCCAGCAGCTTAGTTGAGGGTTTCACATACGAGCAGTACTTC

V: TRBV18
J: TRBJ1-1
D: TRBD1
size: NA
CDR3: CASSLTGTENTEAFF
DNA: TGTGCCAGCTCACTCACCGGGACAGAGAACACTGAAGCTTTCTTT

V: TRBV28
J: TRBJ2-1
D: NA
size: NA
CDR3: CASSGPVRGLKFF
DNA: TGTGCCAGCAGCGGGCCGGTCCGAGGGCTTAAGTTCTTC

V: TRBV5-1
J: TRBJ1-3
D: NA
size: NA
CDR3: CASSLGAGGNTIYF
DNA: TGCGCCAGCAGCTTGGGAGCAGGCGGAAACACCATATATTTT

V: TRBV6-4
J: TRBJ1-1
D: NA
size: NA
CDR3: CASSSNRWNTEAFF
DNA: TGTGCCAGCAGTAGCAACAGGTGGAACACTGAAGCTTTCTTT

V: TRBV19
J: TRBJ2-7
D: TRBD1
size: few
CDR3: CASNRGYEQYF
DNA: TGTGCCAGTAACAGGGGCTACGAGCAGTACTTC

V: TRBV6-5
J: TRBJ1-1
D: NA
size: NA
CDR3: CASTPLQRSYPEAFF
DNA: TGTGCCAGCACCCCTCTTCAACGGAGTTACCCTGAAGCTTTCTTT

V: TRBV4-2
J: TRBJ2-2
D: NA
size: NA
CDR3: CASSQDPTRGGELFF
DNA: TGTGCCAGCAGCCAAGATCCGACTAGAGGCGGGGAGCTGTTTTTT

V: TRBV11-2
J: TRBJ2-5
D: TRBD1
size: once
CDR3: CASSRGPQETQYF
DNA: TGTGCCAGCAGCAGGGGGCCACAAGAGACCCAGTACTTC

V: TRBV3-1/TRBV3-2
J: TRBJ2-3
D: TRBD2
size: NA
CDR3: CASSQEFVSGGFSTDTQYF
DNA: TGTGCCAGCAGCCAAGAATTTGTCAGCGGGGGCTTCAGCACAGATACGCAGTATTTT

V: TRBV4-2
J: TRBJ2-7
D: TRBD1
size: NA
CDR3: CASSQAAGQGSYEQYF
DNA: TGTGCCAGCAGCCAAGCCGCGGGACAGGGATCCTACGAGCAGTACTTC

V: TRBV7-3
J: TRBJ2-3
D: NA
size: once
CDR3: CASSLNNLRTDTQYF
DNA: TGTGCCAGCAGCTTAAACAACCTTCGCACAGATACGCAGTATTTT

V: TRBV5-6
J: TRBJ2-5
D: NA
size: few
CDR3: CASILRGSSEETQYF
DNA: TGTGCCAGCATCCTCAGGGGAAGCTCTGAGGAGACCCAGTACTTC

V: TRBV2
J: TRBJ1-2
D: TRBD1
size: NA
CDR3: CASSAGGFRNYGYTF
DNA: TGTGCCAGCAGTGCAGGGGGGTTCCGTAACTATGGCTACACCTTC

V: TRBV10-3
J: TRBJ2-5
D: NA
size: NA
CDR3: CAISESVAEGAGQETQYF
DNA: TGTGCCATCAGTGAGTCAGTAGCGGAGGGAGCGGGCCAAGAGACCCAGTACTTC

V: TRBV11-3
J: TRBJ2-2
D: NA
size: NA
CDR3: CASSSSGRNTGELFF
DNA: TGTGCCAGCAGCTCGTCGGGTCGGAACACCGGGGAGCTGTTTTTT

V: TRBV7-8
J: TRBJ1-2
D: TRBD1
size: NA
CDR3: CASSINPGQLRGYTF
DNA: TGTGCCAGCAGCATAAACCCGGGACAGCTTCGCGGCTACACCTTC

V: TRBV11-2
J: TRBJ2-5
D: NA
size: NA
CDR3: CASSPAETQYF
DNA: TGTGCCAGCAGCCCCGCGGAGACCCAGTACTTC

V: TRBV7-3
J: TRBJ2-1
D: NA
size: NA
CDR3: CASSIQDSNNEQFF
DNA: TGTGCCAGCAGCATCCAGGACAGTAACAATGAGCAGTTCTTC

V: TRBV10-1
J: TRBJ1-6
D: NA
size: once
CDR3: CASSESTGRWNNSPLHF
DNA: TGCGCCAGCAGTGAGTCGACTGGAAGGTGGAATAATTCACCCCTCCACTTT

V: TRBV28
J: TRBJ1-4
D: TRBD1
size: NA
CDR3: CASSPPFLGGTNEKLFF
DNA: TGTGCCAGCAGTCCCCCTTTCTTAGGGGGCACTAATGAAAAACTGTTTTTT

V: TRBV6-5
J: TRBJ2-3
D: NA
size: NA
CDR3: CASSKPSTADTQYF
DNA: TGTGCCAGCAGTAAACCTTCCACGGCAGATACGCAGTATTTT

V: TRBV7-2
J: TRBJ1-2
D: TRBD1
size: NA
CDR3: CASSLDRGMNGYTF
DNA: TGTGCCAGCAGCTTAGACAGGGGCATGAATGGCTACACCTTC

V: TRBV12-3/TRBV12-4
J: TRBJ2-7
D: NA
size: NA
CDR3: CASRIHNEQYF
DNA: TGTGCCAGCAGAATACATAACGAGCAGTACTTC

V: TRBV4-2
J: TRBJ1-2
D: TRBD1
size: NA
CDR3: CASSHDAGQGNYGYTF
DNA: TGTGCCAGCAGCCATGACGCGGGACAGGGGAACTATGGCTACACCTTC

V: TRBV7-9
J: TRBJ1-4
D: NA
size: NA
CDR3: CASSPDGGFNEKLFF
DNA: TGTGCCAGCAGCCCAGATGGGGGGTTTAATGAAAAACTGTTTTTT

V: TRBV27
J: TRBJ1-2
D: TRBD1
size: NA
CDR3: CASSITGGVYTF
DNA: TGTGCCAGCAGTATAACAGGGGGTGTCTACACCTTC

V: TRBV7-5
J: TRBJ1-6
D: NA
size: NA
CDR3: CARSFPLALNSPLHF
DNA: TGTGCCAGAAGCTTCCCATTAGCATTGAATTCACCCCTCCACTTT

V: TRBV7-2
J: TRBJ1-2
D: NA
size: NA
CDR3: CASSQDRSYGYTF
DNA: TGTGCCAGCAGTCAAGACAGGAGCTATGGCTACACCTTC

V: TRBV9
J: TRBJ1-6
D: TRBD1
size: NA
CDR3: CASSVDGQGLGSPLHF
DNA: TGTGCCAGCAGCGTAGATGGACAGGGTTTGGGTTCACCCCTCCACTTT

V: TRBV27
J: TRBJ2-1
D: TRBD2
size: NA
CDR3: CASSSVAGAGPNEQFF
DNA: TGTGCCAGCAGTTCAGTAGCGGGTGCAGGTCCCAATGAGCAGTTCTTC

V: TRBV30
J: TRBJ1-2
D: TRBD1
size: NA
CDR3: CAWTLDRARGYTF
DNA: TGTGCCTGGACCCTGGACAGGGCCCGCGGCTACACCTTC

V: TRBV15
J: TRBJ2-4
D: TRBD2
size: few
CDR3: CATSRERLAENIQYF
DNA: TGTGCCACCAGCAGAGAGAGGCTAGCGGAAAACATTCAGTACTTC

V: TRBV3-1/TRBV3-2
J: TRBJ2-1
D: NA
size: NA
CDR3: CASRSDRSSYNEQFF
DNA: TGTGCCAGCAGATCCGACAGGAGCTCCTACAATGAGCAGTTCTTC

V: TRBV12-3/TRBV12-4
J: TRBJ1-2
D: NA
size: NA
CDR3: CASSPGRGGGYTF
DNA: TGTGCCAGCAGCCCAGGGCGTGGTGGTGGCTACACCTTC

V: TRBV7-2
J: TRBJ2-2
D: TRBD1
size: few
CDR3: CASSFNRGTGELFF
DNA: TGTGCCAGCAGCTTCAACAGGGGAACCGGGGAGCTGTTTTTT

V: TRBV19
J: TRBJ1-2
D: NA
size: once
CDR3: CASSISGGNYGYTF
DNA: TGTGCCAGTAGTATCTCGGGGGGGAACTATGGCTACACCTTC

V: TRBV7-9
J: TRBJ2-7
D: TRBD2
size: NA
CDR3: CASSYGLAGGSYEQYF
DNA: TGTGCCAGCAGCTACGGACTAGCGGGAGGCTCCTACGAGCAGTACTTC

V: TRBV9
J: TRBJ2-5
D: NA
size: NA
CDR3: CASSVAASSTGETQYF
DNA: TGTGCCAGCAGCGTAGCAGCTAGCTCAACGGGAGAGACCCAGTACTTC

V: TRBV5-1
J: TRBJ2-7
D: NA
size: NA
CDR3: CASSSAEQRVQYF
DNA: TGCGCCAGCAGCTCAGCGGAACAGAGGGTGCAGTACTTC

V: TRBV13
J: TRBJ2-3
D: NA
size: NA
CDR3: CASSQSTDTQYF
DNA: TGTGCCAGCAGCCAGAGCACAGATACGCAGTATTTT

V: TRBV6-1
J: TRBJ1-2
D: NA
size: NA
CDR3: CASSESDYGYTF
DNA: TGTGCCAGCAGTGAATCGGACTATGGCTACACCTTC

V: TRBV29-1
J: TRBJ2-1
D: TRBD2
size: NA
CDR3: CSVDPSGNNEQFF
DNA: TGCAGCGTTGATCCTAGCGGGAACAATGAGCAGTTCTTC

V: TRBV19
J: TRBJ1-1
D: TRBD1
size: NA
CDR3: CASSLGPGTGAGAFF
DNA: TGTGCCAGTAGTCTCGGTCCCGGGACAGGGGCGGGGGCTTTCTTT

V: TRBV7-2
J: TRBJ2-1
D: NA
size: once
CDR3: CASSPRLGASYNEQFF
DNA: TGTGCCAGCAGCCCACGTCTGGGGGCTTCCTACAATGAGCAGTTCTTC

V: TRBV14
J: TRBJ1-5
D: NA
size: NA
CDR3: CASSVSSNQPQHF
DNA: TGTGCCAGCAGCGTCAGTAGCAATCAGCCCCAGCATTTT

V: TRBV11-2
J: TRBJ2-5
D: TRBD2
size: NA
CDR3: CASSSGGWTQYF
DNA: TGTGCCAGCAGCTCGGGGGGTTGGACCCAGTACTTC

V: TRBV11-2
J: TRBJ2-3
D: NA
size: NA
CDR3: CASSLDGDSDTQYF
DNA: TGTGCCAGCAGCTTAGACGGGGATTCAGATACGCAGTATTTT

V: TRBV6-5
J: TRBJ1-1
D: TRBD1
size: NA
CDR3: CASSFWTGNANTEAFF
DNA: TGTGCCAGCAGTTTCTGGACAGGGAATGCGAACACTGAAGCTTTCTTT

V: TRBV7-9
J: TRBJ2-7
D: TRBD1
size: few
CDR3: CASSLGGRGQVEQYF
DNA: TGTGCCAGCAGCTTAGGGGGCAGGGGGCAGGTCGAGCAGTACTTC

V: TRBV7-9
J: TRBJ2-1
D: TRBD2
size: few
CDR3: CASSLDRAGGEQFF
DNA: TGTGCCAGCAGCTTAGATCGAGCGGGGGGTGAGCAGTTCTTC

V: TRBV7-9
J: TRBJ1-1
D: NA
size: few
CDR3: CASSLESGTEAFF
DNA: TGTGCCAGCAGCTTAGAGAGTGGCACTGAAGCTTTCTTT

V: TRBV4-1
J: TRBJ1-5
D: TRBD1
size: NA
CDR3: CASSQGLRQGLQPQHF
DNA: TGCGCCAGCAGCCAGGGGTTACGACAGGGCCTTCAGCCCCAGCATTTT